This is a list of T cell receptor beta chains from one sample in a study of T cells in Graves' hyperthyroidism and ophthalmopathy. TCRdb fed the multiplex PCR reads into MiXCR, producing one record per CDR3 protein. The repertoire holds around 200,000 distinct CDR3 sequences, with about 17% as singletons. Sequencing input: blood. These receptors were collected from a man between 40 and 49 years old with Graves' hyperthyroidism. Each CDR3 is given without its conserved first and last residue. The D gene is left open where the match is weak.

v_gene	d_gene	j_gene	CDR3aa
TRBV10-3	TRBD1	TRBJ1-1	AISDDRVGTEAF
TRBV5-4	TRBD2	TRBJ2-5	ASSLVFLAGGRGVETQY
TRBV4-3	-	TRBJ1-3	ASSQDRRSGNTIY
TRBV24-1	TRBD1	-	ATGMTGGVNNEQY
TRBV20-1	-	TRBJ2-2	SAYRWGGMDTGELF
TRBV5-1	TRBD1	TRBJ2-7	ASSFGTAYEQY
TRBV14	-	TRBJ1-2	ASSPYELGSYGYT
TRBV3-1	-	TRBJ1-1	ASSQVLYTEAF
TRBV20-1	-	TRBJ1-1	SATRGLLTEAF
TRBV28	TRBD1	TRBJ1-4	ASTAGQGGRKLF
TRBV9	-	TRBJ2-1	ASSAPGVPSYNEQF
TRBV13	-	TRBJ1-1	ASSLRQPNTEAF
TRBV9	-	TRBJ1-3	ASSGGRISGNTIY
TRBV12-3/TRBV12-4	-	TRBJ2-4	ASSLPLPYAFQY
TRBV7-2	-	TRBJ1-2	ASSRTGSYGYT
TRBV12-3/TRBV12-4	-	TRBJ2-3	ASSLQGGSDTQY
TRBV5-4	-	TRBJ2-3	ASSLRLGADTQY
TRBV29-1	-	TRBJ2-2	SVAPLMNTGELF
TRBV6-1	-	TRBJ1-5	ATDGLGNQPQH
TRBV7-9	-	TRBJ1-2	ASSLPEYGYT
TRBV6-1	-	TRBJ2-7	ASSTRDGFGYEQY
TRBV20-1	-	TRBJ1-1	SARDRRNTEAF
TRBV7-6	TRBD1	TRBJ1-1	ASSLGQRNTEAF
TRBV10-3	-	TRBJ1-5	AISDPRNGPSQPQH
TRBV12-3/TRBV12-4	TRBD2	TRBJ2-3	ASSLGGLAGGNADTQY
TRBV19	-	TRBJ1-5	ASSATNDQPQH
TRBV7-8	TRBD1	TRBJ1-2	ASSPRDSSYGYT
TRBV7-7	TRBD2	TRBJ2-5	ASSVGASGAGGQETQY
TRBV28	TRBD1	TRBJ2-7	ASGASGGVYYEQY
TRBV15	TRBD1	TRBJ2-7	ATSPRQGSYEQY
TRBV7-3	-	TRBJ2-2	ASRYSRQNTGELF
TRBV2	-	TRBJ2-7	ASSMTGYEQY
TRBV20-1	-	TRBJ1-3	NARDLRSSGNTIY
TRBV29-1	TRBD1	TRBJ1-2	SVEGQGAGGYT
TRBV18	-	TRBJ1-1	ASSPPVPKNEAF
TRBV28	-	TRBJ2-4	ASGDRLGVDIQY
TRBV5-1	TRBD2	TRBJ2-5	ASNSGTSGETQY
TRBV5-4	TRBD1	TRBJ1-1	ASSLGGEGAMNTEAF
TRBV5-4	-	TRBJ2-7	ASSQRGYEQY
TRBV5-6	-	TRBJ1-2	ASSLTATYGYT
TRBV29-1	TRBD1	TRBJ1-2	SALAMTGGYGYT
TRBV6-1	TRBD1	TRBJ2-1	ASSEFFTGGSYNEQF